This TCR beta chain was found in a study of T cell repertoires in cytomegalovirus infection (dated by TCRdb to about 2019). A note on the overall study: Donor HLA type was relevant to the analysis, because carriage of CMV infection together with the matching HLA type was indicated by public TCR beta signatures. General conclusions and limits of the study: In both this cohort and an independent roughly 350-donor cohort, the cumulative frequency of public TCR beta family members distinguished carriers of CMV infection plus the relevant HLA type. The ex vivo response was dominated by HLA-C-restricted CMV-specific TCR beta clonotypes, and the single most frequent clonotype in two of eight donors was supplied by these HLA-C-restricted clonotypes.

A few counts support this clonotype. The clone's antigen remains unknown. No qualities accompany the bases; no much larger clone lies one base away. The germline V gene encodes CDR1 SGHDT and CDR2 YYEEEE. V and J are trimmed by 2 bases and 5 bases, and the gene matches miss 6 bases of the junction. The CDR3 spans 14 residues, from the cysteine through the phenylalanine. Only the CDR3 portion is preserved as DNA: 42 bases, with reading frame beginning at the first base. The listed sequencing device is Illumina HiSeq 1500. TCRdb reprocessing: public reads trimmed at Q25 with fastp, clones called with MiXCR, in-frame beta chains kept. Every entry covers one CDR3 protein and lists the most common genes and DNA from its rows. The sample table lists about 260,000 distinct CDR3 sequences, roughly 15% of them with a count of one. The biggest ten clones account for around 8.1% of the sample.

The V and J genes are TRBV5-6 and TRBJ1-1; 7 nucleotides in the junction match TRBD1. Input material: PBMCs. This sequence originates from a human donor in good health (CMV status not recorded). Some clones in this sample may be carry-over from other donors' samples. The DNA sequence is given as TGTGCCAGCAGCTTTCAGGGGGTGAGAACTGAAGCTTTCTTT. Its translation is CASSFQGVRTEAFF.